This T cell receptor (beta chain) was sequenced during a study of blood T cell repertoires in COVID-19. The overall study: PBMCs, B-cell-depleted T cells, or T cells were the source of the cDNA or gDNA that made up the material.

Germline values: CDR1 SNHLY, CDR2 FYNNEI. Trimming took 0 bases from V and 1 from J, leaving 10 bases between them. This CDR3 is built from 15 residues. Living in under 30 US areas, the participants were between 18 and 89 years of age. Study processing details: The authors estimated nucleated cell counts from reference gene primer amplification. Repertoires were generated with immunoSEQ multiplex PCR, while TCRdb's copy carries only in-frame clones and drops some. V, J and clone size were drawn from that table, and D and trimming were deduced from the DNA. Among about 220,000 clones listed, more than 80% were seen once.

This chain links TRBV2 with TRBJ2-7; weak D call: TRBD2 (5 bases). The specimen was PBMCs or T cells enriched from blood (not recorded which). The sequence derives from a young woman in a cohort exposed to, infected with or recovered from COVID-19 (not recorded which). In nucleotides, the CDR3 is TGTGCCAGCAGTGAAGCGCTTCGGGATTCCTACGAGCAGTACTTC. Its protein is CASSEALRDSYEQYF.